This T cell receptor (beta chain) was recorded in a study of blood T cells in healthy people across ages. Regarding the study as a whole: Roughly linear age-related decline in beta diversity appeared, significant by age 40.

This clonotype was counted between two and nine times. Its antigen is unknown. The V and J ends lost 6 bases and 3 bases, in that order; junction bases with no gene match: 5. CDR1 is SNHLY and CDR2 is FYNNEI in the germline V gene. The CDR3 has 14 residues. Then a second PCR, running roughly 6 to 12 cycles, was carried out with a sample-barcoded 5' primer and a J-beta primer mix. Every sample gave at least 3 million paired-end reads containing CDR3. MiXCR, applied by TCRdb to the 5' RACE reads, yields one record per CDR3 protein. The table lists more than 700,000 distinct CDR3 sequences, approximately 55% of them singletons.

The clonotype comes from a man at least 80 years old in good health. V gene TRBV2 combines with J gene TRBJ2-3, with 8 positions matching TRBD1. The material sequenced was blood. The CDR3, as DNA: TGTGCCAGCAGGGGGGACAGGCTAACAGATACGCAGTATTTT. This encodes CASRGDRLTDTQYF.